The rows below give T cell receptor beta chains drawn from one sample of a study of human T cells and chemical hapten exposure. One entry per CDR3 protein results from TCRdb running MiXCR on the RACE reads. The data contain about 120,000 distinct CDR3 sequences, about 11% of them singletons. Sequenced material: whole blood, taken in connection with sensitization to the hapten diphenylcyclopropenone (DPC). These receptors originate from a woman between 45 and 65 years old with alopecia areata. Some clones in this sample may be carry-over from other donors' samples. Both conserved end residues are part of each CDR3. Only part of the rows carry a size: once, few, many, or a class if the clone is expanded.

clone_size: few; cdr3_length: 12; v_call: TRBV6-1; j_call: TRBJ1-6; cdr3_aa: CASTEDRSPLHF
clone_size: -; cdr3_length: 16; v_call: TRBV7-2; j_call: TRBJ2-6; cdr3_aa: CASSKRAGAGANVLTF
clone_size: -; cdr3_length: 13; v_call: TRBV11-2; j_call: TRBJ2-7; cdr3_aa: CASSLQAGYEQYF
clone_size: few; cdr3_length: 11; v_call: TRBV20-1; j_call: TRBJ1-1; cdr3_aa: CSALRAGEAFF
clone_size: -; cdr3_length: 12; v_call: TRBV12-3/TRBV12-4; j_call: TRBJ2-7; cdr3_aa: CASRTTNGEQYF
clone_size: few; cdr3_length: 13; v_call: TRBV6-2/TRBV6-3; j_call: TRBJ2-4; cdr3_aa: CASSYTRQNIQYF
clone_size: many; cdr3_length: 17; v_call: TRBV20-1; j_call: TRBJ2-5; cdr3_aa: CSANGLAGGLPQETQYF
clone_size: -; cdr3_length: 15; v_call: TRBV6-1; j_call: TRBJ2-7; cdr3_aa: CASSEGTGHPYEQYF
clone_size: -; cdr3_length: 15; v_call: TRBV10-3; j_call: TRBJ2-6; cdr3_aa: CAISEGRSGANVLTF
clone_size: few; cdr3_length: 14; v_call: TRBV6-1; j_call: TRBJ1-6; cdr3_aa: CASSEAGRFLPLHF
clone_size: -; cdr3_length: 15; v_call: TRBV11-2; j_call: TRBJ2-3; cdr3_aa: CASSYSGGAPDTQYF
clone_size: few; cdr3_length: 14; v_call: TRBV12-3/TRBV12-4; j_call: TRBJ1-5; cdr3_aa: CASSLQGGNQPQHF
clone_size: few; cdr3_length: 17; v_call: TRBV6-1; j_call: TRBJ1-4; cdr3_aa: CASSEVHLTDPNEKLFF
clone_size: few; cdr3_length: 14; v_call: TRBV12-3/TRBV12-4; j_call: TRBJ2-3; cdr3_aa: CASRGTSGRDTQYF
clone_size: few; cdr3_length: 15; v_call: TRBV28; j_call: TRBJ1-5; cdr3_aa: CASSKTGDSNQPQHF
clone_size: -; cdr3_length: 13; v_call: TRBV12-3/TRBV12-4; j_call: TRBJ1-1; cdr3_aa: CASKSLQNTEAFF
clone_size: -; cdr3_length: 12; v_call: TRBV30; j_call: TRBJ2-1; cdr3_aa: CAWSGGGDEQFF
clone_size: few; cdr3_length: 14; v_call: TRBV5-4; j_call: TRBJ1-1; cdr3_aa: CASSRGQGYTEAFF
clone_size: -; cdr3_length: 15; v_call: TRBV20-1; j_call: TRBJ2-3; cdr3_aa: CSATTSGGKGSTQYF
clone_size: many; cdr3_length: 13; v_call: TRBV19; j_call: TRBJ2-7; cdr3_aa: CASSDGLPYEQYF
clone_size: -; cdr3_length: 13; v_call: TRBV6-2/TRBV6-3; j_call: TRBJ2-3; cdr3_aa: CASSSYRRDTQYF
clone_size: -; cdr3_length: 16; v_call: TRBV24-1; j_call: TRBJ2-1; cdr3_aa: CATSDPGHEKYNEQFF
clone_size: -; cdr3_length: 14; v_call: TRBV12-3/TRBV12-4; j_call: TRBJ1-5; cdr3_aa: CASSPGRMNQPQHF
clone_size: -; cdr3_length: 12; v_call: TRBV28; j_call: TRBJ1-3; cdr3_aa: CASSRSGNTIYF
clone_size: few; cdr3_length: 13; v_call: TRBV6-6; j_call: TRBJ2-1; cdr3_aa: CASISGGGNEQFF
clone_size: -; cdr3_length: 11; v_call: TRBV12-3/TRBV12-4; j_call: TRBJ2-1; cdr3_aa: CASSPGLVSFF
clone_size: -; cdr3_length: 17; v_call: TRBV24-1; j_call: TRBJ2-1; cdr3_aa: CATSAGAGTPSYNEQFF
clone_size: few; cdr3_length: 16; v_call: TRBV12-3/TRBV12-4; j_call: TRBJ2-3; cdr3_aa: CASSLPRGQGTDTQYF
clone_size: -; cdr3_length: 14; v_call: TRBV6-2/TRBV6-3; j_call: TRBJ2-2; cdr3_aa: CASSYRAGAGELFF
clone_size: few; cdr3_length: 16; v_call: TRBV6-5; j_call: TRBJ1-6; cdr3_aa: CASRPPTGVQNSPLHF
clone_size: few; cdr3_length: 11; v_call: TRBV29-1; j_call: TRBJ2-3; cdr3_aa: CSVGHGDTQYF
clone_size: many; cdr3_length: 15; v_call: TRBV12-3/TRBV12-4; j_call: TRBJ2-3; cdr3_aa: CASSSGRGGADTQYF
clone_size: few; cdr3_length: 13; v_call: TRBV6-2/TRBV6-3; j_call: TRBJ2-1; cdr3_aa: CASSLGRVNEQFF
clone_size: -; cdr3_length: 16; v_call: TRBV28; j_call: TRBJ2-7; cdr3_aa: CASSTSYRDVDGRQYF
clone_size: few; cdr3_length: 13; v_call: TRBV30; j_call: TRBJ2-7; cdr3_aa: CAWIARSGAWLYF
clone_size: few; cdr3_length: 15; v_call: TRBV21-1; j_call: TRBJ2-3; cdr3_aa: CASSNTRDGTDTQYF
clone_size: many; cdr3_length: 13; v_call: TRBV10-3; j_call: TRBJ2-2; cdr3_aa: CAIRSGDTGELFF
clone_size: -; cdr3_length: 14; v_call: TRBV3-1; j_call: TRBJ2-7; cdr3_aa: CASSQEGAFYEQYF
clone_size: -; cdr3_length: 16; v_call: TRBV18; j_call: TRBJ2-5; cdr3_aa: CASLSGTGGRRETQYF
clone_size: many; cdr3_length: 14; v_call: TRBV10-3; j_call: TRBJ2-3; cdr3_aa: CAISGTSSTDTQYF
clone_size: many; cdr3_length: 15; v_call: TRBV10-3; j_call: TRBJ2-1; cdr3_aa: CAISTSGSNPIEQFF
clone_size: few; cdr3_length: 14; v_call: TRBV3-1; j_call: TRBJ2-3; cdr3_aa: CASSQDSMVDTQYF
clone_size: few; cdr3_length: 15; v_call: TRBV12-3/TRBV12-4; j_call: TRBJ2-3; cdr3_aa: CASTKLAGAADTQYF
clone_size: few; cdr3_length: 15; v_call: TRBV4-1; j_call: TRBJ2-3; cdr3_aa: CASSQGTSVTDTQYF
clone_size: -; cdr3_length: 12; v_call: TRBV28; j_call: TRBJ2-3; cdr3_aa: CVRGLGTDTQYF
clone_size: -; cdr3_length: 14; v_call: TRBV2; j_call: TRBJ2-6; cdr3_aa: CASRSTRGANVLTF
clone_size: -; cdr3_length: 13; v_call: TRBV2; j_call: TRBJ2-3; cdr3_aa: CASSVSGFDTQYF
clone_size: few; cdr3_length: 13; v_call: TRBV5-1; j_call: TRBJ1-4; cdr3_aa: CASSLEGNEKLFF
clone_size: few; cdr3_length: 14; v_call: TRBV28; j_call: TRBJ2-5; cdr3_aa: CASSLFGAQETQYF
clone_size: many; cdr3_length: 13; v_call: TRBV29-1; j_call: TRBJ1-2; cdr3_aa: CSVDQQGGYGYTF
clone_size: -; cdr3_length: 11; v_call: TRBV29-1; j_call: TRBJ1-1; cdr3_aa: CSVETHTEAFF
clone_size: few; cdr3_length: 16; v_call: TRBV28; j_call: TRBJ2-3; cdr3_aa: CASSTLAGVFTDTQYF
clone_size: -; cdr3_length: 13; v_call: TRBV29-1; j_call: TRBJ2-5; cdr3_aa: CSVADRVPETQYF
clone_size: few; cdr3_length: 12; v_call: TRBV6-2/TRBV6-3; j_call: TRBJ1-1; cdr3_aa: CASSLLGTEAFF